These 20 T cell receptor beta chains share one sample of origin, sequenced in a study of response to subunit inactivated influenza vaccine. One entry per CDR3 protein results from TCRdb running MiXCR on the RT-PCR reads. The sample has hundreds of thousands of distinct CDR3 sequences, 25% seen once. Source: CD4+ T cells sorted from PBMCs, taken 5 to 6 days after vaccination. The receptors were sampled from a man in his fifties or sixties who received an inactivated influenza vaccine.

This clonotype turned up a few times. The chain recombines TRBV20-1 with TRBJ2-1; the D gene is possibly TRBD2 (5 bases). Trimming left V 6 bases short and J 4 bases short, with 16 bases between. The CDR3 runs to 14 residues. Germline V gives CDR1 DFQATT, CDR2 SNEGSKA (reference sequence). The CDR3 bases are TGCAGTGCCCTTCTAGCTTTTAAGTACAATGAGCAGTTCTTC. Residues: CSALLAFKYNEQFF.

The V gene is TRBV7-2, the J gene TRBJ2-5, with D possibly being TRBD2 (5 bases). Germline-derived CDR1 and CDR2 are SGHTA and FQGNSA. V was shortened by 4 bases and J by 3 bases, with 12 bases between the two germline ends. The CDR3 is 14 amino acids. The CDR3 region is CASSSGVFKETQYF. The CDR3 DNA sequence: TGTGCCAGCAGCTCCGGGGTGTTTAAAGAGACCCAGTACTTC.

This chain connects TRBV29-1 to TRBJ1-1; D might be TRBD1 (6 bases). Trimming cost V 5 bases and J 3 bases, with 10 bases left between them. The germline V gene encodes CDR1 SQVTM and CDR2 ANQGSEA. CDR3 size: 12 residues. The CDR3 region has the DNA TGCAGCGTTCTCGGACAGCACACTGAAGCTTTCTTT. Its protein product is CSVLGQHTEAFF. Drawing the rest from reference TRBV29-1 and TRBJ1-1, the complete variable domain is SAVISQKPSRDICQRGTSLTIQCQVDSQVTMMFWYRQQPGQSLTLIATANQGSEATYESGFVIDKFPISRPNLTFSTLTVSNMSPEDSSIYLCSVLGQHTEAFFGQGTRLTVV.

The J gene is TRBJ1-2, the V gene TRBV6-1; no firm D call. The CDR3 totals 14 residues. The V end lost 6 bases, the J end lost 0 bases, and 11 bases lay between the germline ends. Germline values: CDR1 MNHNS, CDR2 SASEGT. The CDR3 loop reads CASSPGRSNYGYTF. In DNA, the CDR3 is TGTGCCAGCAGCCCCGGGAGATCTAACTATGGCTACACCTTC.

V and J are TRBV20-1 and TRBJ1-2; D is undetermined. This CDR3 is 12 amino acids long. V lost 6 bases and J 6 bases, leaving 14 bases between the germline ends. Germline CDR1 DFQATT, CDR2 SNEGSKA (reference sequence). Written as DNA, the CDR3 is TGCAGTGCCCCCGGAGTCGGCGATGGCTACACCTTC. Translating gives CSAPGVGDGYTF.

CDR3 DNA sequence: TGCGCCAGCAGCTTGGGTCAGGGACAGAGGTTCCAAGAGACCCAGTACTTC. Protein: CASSLGQGQRFQETQYF. The chain recombines TRBV5-1 with TRBJ2-5; TRBD1 matches at 7 bases. CDR1 and CDR2 from the germline V gene are SGHRS and YFSETQ. Unmatched junction bases numbered 9, after V lost 0 bases and J lost 1 base. CDR3 length equals 17 residues.

This clonotype was recorded a few times. The chain has TRBV12-3 or TRBV12-4 and TRBJ1-6; 7 bases are a match to TRBD1. The CDR3 has 15 amino acids. V lost 4 bases to trimming and J lost 3 bases; unmatched junction nucleotides: 3. The CDR3 region is CASSSRQGYNSPLHF. CDR3 in DNA: TGTGCCAGCAGTTCCCGACAGGGCTATAATTCACCCCTCCACTTT.

The gene calls are TRBV5-1 and TRBJ2-3, with D perhaps matching TRBD1 (7 bases). Germline-derived CDR1 and CDR2 are SGHRS and YFSETQ. CDR3 length: 14 residues. Trimming removed 4 bases at V and 3 bases at J, with 12 bases between. CDR3 sequence reads: CASSVTGRTDTQYF. CDR3 coding DNA: TGCGCCAGCAGCGTGACAGGGAGGACAGATACGCAGTATTTT. Drawing the rest from reference TRBV5-1 and TRBJ2-3, the complete variable domain is KAGVTQTPRYLIKTRGQQVTLSCSPISGHRSVSWYQQTPGQGLQFLFEYFSETQRNKGNFPGRFSGRQFSNSRSEMNVSTLELGDSALYLCASSVTGRTDTQYFGPGTRLTVL.

The sample holds many counts of this clonotype. The J gene is TRBJ2-1, the V gene TRBV20-1; the match to TRBD2 covers 11 bases. Germline CDR1 reads DFQATT; CDR2 reads SNEGSKA (reference sequence). CDR3 size: 16 residues. After removal of 2 bases from V and 2 bases from J, the junction contained 5 bases not matched to a gene. The chain's CDR3 is CSARLLLAGAYNEQFF. The CDR3 nucleotides read TGCAGTGCTAGACTCCTACTAGCGGGAGCCTACAATGAGCAGTTCTTC.

This clonotype has a handful of counts. CDR3: CASSEAGTGGFETQYF. The DNA of the CDR3 is TGTGCCAGCAGTGAAGCGGGGACAGGGGGCTTTGAGACCCAGTACTTC. V gene TRBV2 combines with J gene TRBJ2-5; 12 bases fit TRBD1. This CDR3 spans 16 amino acids. J lost 5 bases, V lost 0 bases, and 4 bases had no gene match. Per germline, CDR1 SNHLY and CDR2 FYNNEI. The full variable domain, in which reference TRBV2 and TRBJ2-5 provide the parts outside the CDR3, is EPEVTQTPSHQVTQMGQEVILRCVPISNHLYFYWYRQILGQKVEFLVSFYNNEISEKSEIFDDQFSVERPDGSNFTLKIRSTKLEDSAMYFCASSEAGTGGFETQYFGPGTRLLVL.

V usage is TRBV29-1 and J usage is TRBJ2-5; D might be TRBD2 (5 bases). CDR3 length equals 11 residues. Germline CDR1 is SQVTM and CDR2 is ANQGSEA. V lost 7 bases and J lost 5, with 11 bases in between. The CDR3, as DNA: TGCAGCGGAGGGCGTAGGGAGACCCAGTACTTC. It is translated as CSGGRRETQYF.

CDR3 amino acids: CASSSQSARANEKLFF. The DNA for the CDR3 is TGCGCCAGCAGCTCACAATCAGCAAGGGCTAATGAAAAACTGTTTTTT. The gene calls are TRBV5-1 and TRBJ1-4, with D uncertain. This CDR3 region has 16 residues. The germline gives CDR1 SGHRS, CDR2 YFSETQ. Trimming shortened V by 3 bases and J by 3 bases, and 15 bases separated the two germline ends.

The genes are TRBV12-3 or TRBV12-4 and TRBJ1-2, with 7 positions matching TRBD1. The CDR3 consists of 13 residues. With 4 bases clipped from V and 4 bases from J, the junction kept 3 bases outside the gene matches. CDR3 region: CASSSQGSYGYTF. The CDR3, as DNA: TGTGCCAGCAGTTCACAGGGGAGCTATGGCTACACCTTC.

This clonotype was observed a handful of times. The chain is built from TRBV20-1 and TRBJ2-2; D possibly corresponds to TRBD1 (6 bases). Germline V CDR1 and CDR2: DFQATT, SNEGSKA (reference sequence). V lost 0 bases and J lost 7, with 15 bases in between. The CDR3 totals 15 residues. The CDR3 region is CSARDARRGSGELFF. The CDR3 coding sequence is TGCAGTGCTAGAGATGCCCGCAGGGGCAGCGGGGAGCTGTTTTTT.

The V call is TRBV6-5, the J call TRBJ2-2; 8 bases are a match to TRBD2. Germline CDR1 MNHEY, CDR2 SVGAGI. V lost 6 bases, J lost 6 bases, and 9 bases stayed unmatched. The length of the CDR3 is 15 residues. The CDR3 loop is CASRSSGLGPGELFF. The CDR3 region has the DNA TGTGCCAGCAGATCCTCGGGACTAGGACCCGGGGAGCTGTTTTTT.

The genes are TRBV6-2 or TRBV6-3 and TRBJ2-1; 8 bases agree with TRBD2. Germline lookup yields CDR1 MNHEY and CDR2 SVGEGT. V lost 6 bases, J lost 4 bases, and 14 bases stayed unmatched. The CDR3 extends over 17 amino acids. CDR3 sequence (DNA): TGTGCCAGCAGCCGCGGGTGGAGCGGGGGTATTTACAATGAGCAGTTCTTC. It encodes CASSRGWSGGIYNEQFF.

The CDR3 protein is CSACGAGGKQETQYF. CDR3 nucleotides: TGCAGCGCCTGTGGAGCGGGAGGAAAACAAGAGACCCAGTACTTC. This chain joins TRBV29-1 and TRBJ2-5; TRBD2 matches 9 bases. The CDR3 loop spans 15 amino acids. Germline V lookup: CDR1 SQVTM, CDR2 ANQGSEA. V shed 7 bases, J shed 2 bases, and the junction held 11 bases outside the gene matches.

J is TRBJ2-2 and V is TRBV6-6, with D possibly matching TRBD2 (5 bases). CDR3 length: 12 residues. Trimming left V 7 bases short and J 3 bases short, with 6 bases between. CDR1 and CDR2 (germline): MNHNY, SVGAGI (reference sequence). The CDR3 nucleotides are TGTGCCAGCATGGGAGACACCGGGGAGCTGTTTTTT. This translates into CASMGDTGELFF.

This chain joins TRBV12-3 or TRBV12-4 and TRBJ2-7; D is perhaps TRBD2 (6 bases). This CDR3 region has 15 residues. Trimming took 1 base from V and 6 from J, leaving 16 bases between them. The CDR3 bases are TGTGCCAGCAGTTTAGGAGCGGGCCGAATTAGCGAGCAGTACTTC. The encoded protein is CASSLGAGRISEQYF.

At least ten counts were recorded for this clonotype. The chain recombines TRBV12-3 or TRBV12-4 with TRBJ2-1; 11 bases align to TRBD1. The CDR3 extends over 15 amino acids. Germline trimming cut 6 bases from V and 4 bases from J; bases unmatched to any gene: 5. The CDR3 DNA sequence: TGTGCCAGCAGCTTTGGACAGGGGGCATACAATGAGCAGTTCTTC. Translating it yields CASSFGQGAYNEQFF.